This T cell receptor beta chain comes out of a study of T-cell reconstitution after alpha-beta-depleted transplantation in children. The germline CDR1 and CDR2 sequences are LGHNA and YSLEER. The ends were cut back, 1 base at V and 0 bases at J, with 10 bases in the middle. CDR3 size: 17 residues. It was with unique molecular identifiers that the TCRbeta library was prepared. TCRdb recomputed calls from the PCR reads with MiXCR, one row per CDR3 protein. The repertoire holds about 500,000 distinct CDR3 sequences, with approximately 32% as singletons. This sequence was found in a human donor who donated a stem cell graft to a child with aplastic anemia. The sequencing used PBMCs from the stem cell graft donor, collected from the stem cell graft. The chain employs TRBV4-3 and TRBJ2-6; D ambiguous. The CDR3: CASSQASSHSGANVLTF. The CDR3, as DNA: TGCGCCAGCAGCCAAGCTTCGTCCCACTCTGGGGCCAACGTCCTGACTTTC.